The 28 T cell receptor beta chains below were found in one sample sequenced in a study of cytomegalovirus exposure and HLA in healthy donors. Amplification used 60 Vbeta primers and 13 Jbeta primers. Libraries were prepared by immunoSEQ multiplex PCR; TCRdb keeps only in-frame clonotypes and omits some of them. The top ten clones hold under 2.5% of a sample with roughly 55,000 clones, around 82% of them seen once. The sequenced material came from PBMCs. Receptors were obtained from a boy between 10 and 17 years old in good health and CMV-seropositive.

J is TRBJ1-6 and V is TRBV4-2, with D perhaps TRBD1 (5 bases). V was pared by 1 base and J by 8 bases, with 6 bases between. Germline V gives CDR1 LGHNA, CDR2 YNFKEQ. This CDR3 region has 13 residues. The CDR3 bases are TGTGCCAGCAGCCAAGCGGGGGATTCACCCCTCCACTTT. It codes for CASSQAGDSPLHF.

J is TRBJ1-6 and V is TRBV5-1; D is uncertain. The CDR3 length is 18 residues. Trimming stripped 0 bases from V and 0 bases from J, with 13 bases between. Germline V lookup: CDR1 SGHRS, CDR2 YFSETQ. The DNA for the CDR3 is TGCGCCAGCAGCTTGGGCTCAACCCCGAGCTCCTATAATTCACCCCTCCACTTT. Amino acids: CASSLGSTPSSYNSPLHF. The full variable domain, completed using reference TRBV5-1 and TRBJ1-6, is KAGVTQTPRYLIKTRGQQVTLSCSPISGHRSVSWYQQTPGQGLQFLFEYFSETQRNKGNFPGRFSGRQFSNSRSEMNVSTLELGDSALYLCASSLGSTPSSYNSPLHFGNGTRLTVT.

This sequence joins TRBV20-1 and TRBJ1-2, with D possibly matching TRBD1 (5 bases). The CDR3 has 11 amino acids. Germline V gives CDR1 DFQATT, CDR2 SNEGSKA (reference sequence). The V gene lost 5 bases and the J gene lost 6 bases, with 10 bases spanning the gap. The CDR3 region has the DNA TGCAGTGCTGAGGGACTGGATGGCTACACCTTC. This translates into CSAEGLDGYTF.

This clone was picked up a small number of times. The chain recombines TRBV14 with TRBJ1-1; D is unresolved. Looked up from germline, CDR1 is SGHDN and CDR2 is FVKESK. Deletions cut 0 bases from V and 11 bases from J, with 10 bases between. The CDR3 has 12 amino acids. CDR3 sequence (DNA): TGTGCCAGCAGCCAAGATCGGGATGGGGCTTTCTTT. Its translation is CASSQDRDGAFF.

The chain joins TRBV7-8 to TRBJ2-2; 12 bases match TRBD2. The CDR3 has 19 amino acids. J was trimmed by 2 bases and V by 2 bases; bases with no gene match: 9. Germline V gene data show CDR1 as SGHVS and CDR2 as FQNEAQ. CDR3 bases: TGTGCCAGCAGCTTACCCCTGACTAGCGGGGGACTCAACACCGGGGAGCTGTTTTTT. As protein: CASSLPLTSGGLNTGELFF.

As DNA, the CDR3 is TGTGCCAGTAGTATACTGACAGGGGTACATGGCTACACCTTC. This encodes CASSILTGVHGYTF. The genes are TRBV19 and TRBJ1-2, with 8 positions matching TRBD1. The CDR3 runs 14 residues. Germline CDR1 and CDR2: LNHDA and SQIVND (reference sequence). V dropped 2 bases and J dropped 6; count of bases not matched to a gene: 5.

This clone has more than one count but fewer than ten. The chain uses TRBV5-6 and TRBJ2-5; tentatively, D is TRBD1 (6 bases). Germline CDR1 SGHDT, CDR2 YYEEEE. The CDR3 runs 14 residues. The V and J ends lost 6 bases and 0 bases respectively, with 12 bases between them. The chain's CDR3 is CASNLRGNQETQYF. The DNA for the CDR3 is TGTGCCAGCAACCTTAGGGGGAACCAAGAGACCCAGTACTTC. The complete variable domain, with remaining parts taken from reference TRBV5-6 and TRBJ2-5, reads DAGVTQSPTHLIKTRGQQVTLRCSPKSGHDTVSWYQQALGQGPQFIFQYYEEEERQRGNFPDRFSGHQFPNYSSELNVNALLLGDSALYLCASNLRGNQETQYFGPGTRLLVL.

The genes are TRBV7-8 and TRBJ2-5; a possible D gene is TRBD1 (5 bases). Deletions cut 1 base from V and 1 base from J, with 19 bases between. The CDR3 covers 18 residues. CDR1 is SGHVS and CDR2 is FQNEAQ in the germline V gene. The CDR3 protein is CASSLGFWGSPIQETQYF. DNA of the CDR3: TGTGCCAGCAGCTTAGGCTTTTGGGGCTCCCCAATCCAAGAGACCCAGTACTTC.

This clone was observed a handful of times. V gene TRBV5-5 combines with J gene TRBJ2-1; D not resolved. With 0 bases removed from V and 4 bases from J, the gap between germline ends came to 14 bases. The CDR3 consists of 16 residues. Germline CDR1 is SGHKS and CDR2 is YYEKEE (reference sequence). The CDR3 is CASSLVPEAVYNEQFF. DNA of the CDR3: TGTGCCAGCAGCTTGGTTCCCGAGGCCGTTTACAATGAGCAGTTCTTC.

The chain links TRBV5-6 to TRBJ2-1, with a tentative D call TRBD2 (6 bases). Germline assignment: CDR1 SGHDT and CDR2 YYEEEE. V was clipped by 0 bases and J by 5 bases, with 9 bases between them. CDR3 size: 14 residues. Here the CDR3 reads CASSLGGTHNEQFF. CDR3 sequence (DNA): TGTGCCAGCAGCTTGGGCGGGACCCACAATGAGCAGTTCTTC. Complete variable domain (other parts from reference TRBV5-6 and TRBJ2-1): DAGVTQSPTHLIKTRGQQVTLRCSPKSGHDTVSWYQQALGQGPQFIFQYYEEEERQRGNFPDRFSGHQFPNYSSELNVNALLLGDSALYLCASSLGGTHNEQFFGPGTRLTVL.

The chain is built from TRBV9 and TRBJ2-2; 7 bases fit TRBD2. The CDR3 has 15 amino acids. V shed 4 bases and J 6 bases; nucleotides not matched to a gene: 9. Germline CDR1 and CDR2: SGDLS and YYNGEE. In DNA, the CDR3 is TGTGCCAGCAGCCTGCGGGGGACCTCGGCCGGGGAGCTGTTTTTT. This encodes CASSLRGTSAGELFF.

The chain joins TRBV28 to TRBJ2-7; the D gene is possibly TRBD2 (7 bases). The CDR3 spans 15 residues. Trimming shortened V by 6 bases and J by 3 bases, and 18 bases separated the two germline ends. Germline CDR1 reads MDHEN; CDR2 reads SYDVKM. The CDR3 bases are TGTGCCAGCAGCCGATCGGGGGGCGGAGGCTACGAGCAGTACTTC. The encoded protein is CASSRSGGGGYEQYF.

This chain connects TRBV2 to TRBJ1-2, with 7 bases that match TRBD1. The ends lost 5 bases at V and 2 bases at J; junction bases unmatched: 2. The CDR3 is 13 residues long. CDR1 is SNHLY and CDR2 is FYNNEI in the germline V gene. CDR3 DNA: TGTGCCAGCAGTCGACAGGGAAACTATGGCTACACCTTC. It translates to CASSRQGNYGYTF.

The chain couples TRBV5-1 to TRBJ1-2; D gene unclear. Per germline, CDR1 SGHRS and CDR2 YFSETQ. The CDR3 runs 14 residues. Trimming removed 0 bases at V and 4 bases at J, with 10 bases between. CDR3 residues: CASSLAEGSYGYTF. DNA of the CDR3: TGCGCCAGCAGCTTGGCAGAGGGATCCTATGGCTACACCTTC.

The chain is built from TRBV7-9 and TRBJ2-4; TRBD1 matches at 9 bases. Germline values: CDR1 SEHNR, CDR2 FQNEAQ (reference sequence). Trimming cost V 6 bases and J 7 bases; bases outside gene matches: 7. The CDR3 has 14 residues. CDR3 bases: TGTGCCAGCAGTCCCCCCGGGACAGGGAACATTCAGTACTTC. Translating gives CASSPPGTGNIQYF.

The chain is built from TRBV9 and TRBJ2-1; TRBD2 matches 9 bases. Germline trimming cut 0 bases from V and 7 bases from J; bases unmatched to any gene: 11. The CDR3 loop spans 17 amino acids. Per the germline V gene, CDR1 is SGDLS and CDR2 is YYNGEE. The CDR3 reads CASSVEGGGVGGNEQFF. CDR3 sequence (DNA): TGTGCCAGCAGCGTAGAGGGCGGGGGGGTGGGTGGAAATGAGCAGTTCTTC.

Here the CDR3 DNA reads TGCGCCAGCAGCTATCTAGGGAACACTGAAGCTTTCTTT. It is translated as CASSYLGNTEAFF. This chain links TRBV5-1 with TRBJ1-1; D gene uncertain. Looked up from germline, CDR1 is SGHRS and CDR2 is YFSETQ. V was cut by 3 bases and J by 1 base, with 7 bases left in between. The CDR3 spans 13 residues. Complete variable domain (other parts from reference TRBV5-1 and TRBJ1-1): KAGVTQTPRYLIKTRGQQVTLSCSPISGHRSVSWYQQTPGQGLQFLFEYFSETQRNKGNFPGRFSGRQFSNSRSEMNVSTLELGDSALYLCASSYLGNTEAFFGQGTRLTVV.

The V gene is TRBV10-2, the J gene TRBJ2-1; a weak D match, TRBD2 (5 bases). The CDR3 contains 14 residues. The V and J ends lost 2 bases and 7 bases respectively, with 12 bases between them. CDR1 is WSHSY and CDR2 is SAAADI in the germline V gene. As DNA, the CDR3 is TGCGCCAGCAGTGAGGGGGTAGCGCCGAATGAGCAGTTCTTC. Encoded protein: CASSEGVAPNEQFF.

This sequence joins TRBV9 and TRBJ2-3; D is perhaps TRBD2 (6 bases). Germline V gene data show CDR1 as SGDLS and CDR2 as YYNGEE. Trimming took 3 bases from V and 6 from J, leaving 26 bases between them. CDR3 length equals 18 residues. The CDR3 sequence is CASSGPRGRWGRGDTQYF. Here the CDR3 DNA reads TGTGCCAGCAGCGGCCCACGGGGACGTTGGGGTCGGGGGGATACGCAGTATTTT. The full variable domain, its missing parts supplied by reference TRBV9 and TRBJ2-3, is DSGVTQTPKHLITATGQRVTLRCSPRSGDLSVYWYQQSLDQGLQFLIQYYNGEERAKGNILERFSAQQFPDLHSELNLSSLELGDSALYFCASSGPRGRWGRGDTQYFGPGTRLTVL.

The chain recombines TRBV10-3 with TRBJ2-7, with D tentatively TRBD2 (6 bases). The CDR3 sequence is 11 residues long. Germline-derived CDR1 and CDR2 are ENHRY and SYGVKD. The V end lost 4 bases, the J end lost 5 bases, and 6 bases lay between the germline ends. The CDR3 here is CAISGGDEQYF. CDR3 nucleotide sequence: TGTGCCATCAGTGGGGGGGACGAGCAGTACTTC.

This clone has just one count. The chain employs TRBV6-5 and TRBJ2-2; D not resolved. CDR3 length: 12 residues. V dropped 2 bases and J dropped 4 bases, with 2 bases sitting between them. Germline CDR1 and CDR2: MNHEY and SVGAGI. DNA for the CDR3: TGTGCCAGCAGTTACCTCACCGGGGAGCTGTTTTTT. As protein: CASSYLTGELFF.

This clone has more than one count but fewer than ten. The V and J genes are TRBV7-2 and TRBJ1-4, with D hard to call. Trimming removed 1 base at V and 7 bases at J, with 13 bases between. This CDR3 has 15 amino acids. Per germline, CDR1 SGHTA and CDR2 FQGNSA. The CDR3 coding sequence is TGTGCCAGCAGCTTAGGATATCAGTCAAGTGAAAAACTGTTTTTT. This translates into CASSLGYQSSEKLFF.

V and J are TRBV7-9 and TRBJ1-1; a weak D match, TRBD1 (6 bases). The CDR3 contains 14 residues. The V end was cut by 1 base, the J end by 5 bases, with 11 bases between. Per germline, CDR1 SEHNR and CDR2 FQNEAQ (reference sequence). The CDR3 is CASSLGTGSTEAFF. The CDR3 nucleotides read TGTGCCAGCAGCTTAGGAACAGGGTCTACTGAAGCTTTCTTT.

The J gene is TRBJ2-6, the V gene TRBV6-4; D gene ambiguous. V was clipped by 3 bases and J by 0 bases, with 12 bases between them. From germline, CDR1 is MRHNA and CDR2 SNTAGT. This CDR3 contains 17 residues. CDR3 DNA sequence: TGTGCCAGCAGTGAAGAAAACAGCCGCTCTGGGGCCAACGTCCTGACTTTC. Its protein product is CASSEENSRSGANVLTF.

The chain joins TRBV29-1 to TRBJ1-2; possibly TRBD1 for D (5 bases). Germline V gene sequence: CDR1 SQVTM, CDR2 ANQGSEA. The germline V and J ends were trimmed by 3 bases and 8 bases, with 10 bases remaining between them. This CDR3 is built from 11 residues. Here the CDR3 reads CSVEAGLGYTF. CDR3 DNA: TGCAGCGTTGAGGCAGGGCTCGGCTACACCTTC.

The chain recombines TRBV7-2 with TRBJ2-3; D uncertain. The CDR3 covers 18 residues. Germline lookup yields CDR1 SGHTA and CDR2 FQGNSA. V was cut by 4 bases and J by 0 bases, with 20 bases left in between. The CDR3 here is CASSSVLGDGASTDTQYF. The CDR3 nucleotides are TGTGCCAGCAGCTCCGTCTTAGGAGACGGTGCTAGCACAGATACGCAGTATTTT.

Only a few counts were recorded for this clone. V gene TRBV2 combines with J gene TRBJ1-5; D possibly corresponds to TRBD1 (5 bases). V was cut by 3 bases and J by 6 bases, with 15 bases left in between. The CDR3 covers 15 residues. Germline CDR1 reads SNHLY; CDR2 reads FYNNEI. CDR3 DNA: TGTGCCAGCAGTGAGGCAGGGCCAAGGAGTCAGCCCCAGCATTTT. It specifies CASSEAGPRSQPQHF.

J is TRBJ2-7 and V is TRBV7-2; D possibly corresponds to TRBD1 (7 bases). Germline V gives CDR1 SGHTA, CDR2 FQGNSA. The V end lost 3 bases, the J end lost 0 bases, and 12 bases lay between the germline ends. The CDR3 runs to 15 residues. The CDR3 region is CASSFWQGGSYEQYF. The CDR3 DNA reads as TGTGCCAGCAGCTTTTGGCAGGGGGGCTCCTACGAGCAGTACTTC.